These T cell receptor beta chains were read from a single sample in a study of T cells in Graves' hyperthyroidism and ophthalmopathy. TCRdb reanalysed the multiplex PCR reads using MiXCR and keeps one entry per CDR3 protein. In the table there are almost 600,000 distinct CDR3 sequences, 40% to 55% of which are singletons. The sample comprised peripheral blood or thyroid tissue (not recorded which). All receptors derive from a woman under 30 with Graves' hyperthyroidism. Both conserved end residues are part of each CDR3. The D gene is left open where the match is weak. Size is stated for part of the rows, as once, few or many counts, or as a class when the clone is expanded.

clone_size: -
d_call: TRBD1
j_call: TRBJ1-4
v_call: TRBV7-9
cdr3_aa: CASSLALTGAGEKLFF
cdr3_nt: TGTGCCAGCAGCTTAGCGCTAACAGGGGCAGGTGAAAAACTGTTTTTT

clone_size: -
d_call: -
j_call: TRBJ1-1
v_call: TRBV18
cdr3_aa: CASSPSRVSTEAFF
cdr3_nt: TGTGCCAGCTCACCTTCCAGGGTAAGCACTGAAGCTTTCTTT

clone_size: once
d_call: -
j_call: TRBJ2-7
v_call: TRBV10-3
cdr3_aa: CAISVAGTFYEQYF
cdr3_nt: TGTGCCATCAGTGTTGCGGGAACTTTCTACGAGCAGTACTTC

clone_size: few
d_call: TRBD2
j_call: TRBJ2-5
v_call: TRBV13
cdr3_aa: CASSLGGLAGVETQYF
cdr3_nt: TGTGCCAGCAGCTTAGGCGGACTAGCGGGAGTGGAGACCCAGTACTTC

clone_size: few
d_call: -
j_call: TRBJ2-6
v_call: TRBV6-5
cdr3_aa: CASGGPSGANVLTF
cdr3_nt: TGTGCCAGTGGTGGCCCCTCTGGGGCCAACGTCCTGACTTTC

clone_size: -
d_call: -
j_call: TRBJ2-5
v_call: TRBV2
cdr3_aa: CASSDPRDAQETQYF
cdr3_nt: TGTGCCAGCAGTGATCCTCGGGACGCCCAAGAGACCCAGTACTTC

clone_size: many
d_call: -
j_call: TRBJ2-7
v_call: TRBV20-1
cdr3_aa: CSADGRGGAYEQYF
cdr3_nt: TGCAGTGCAGATGGTAGGGGGGGGGCCTACGAGCAGTACTTC

clone_size: -
d_call: -
j_call: TRBJ1-2
v_call: TRBV2
cdr3_aa: CASRQGHGYTF
cdr3_nt: TGTGCCAGCAGGCAGGGCCATGGCTACACCTTC

clone_size: many
d_call: TRBD2
j_call: TRBJ2-7
v_call: TRBV10-2
cdr3_aa: CASSSPGTTQQYF
cdr3_nt: TGCGCCAGCAGCTCCCCCGGGACTACCCAGCAGTACTTC

clone_size: -
d_call: -
j_call: TRBJ1-1
v_call: TRBV7-9
cdr3_aa: CASSLGVQVGAFF
cdr3_nt: TGCGCCAGCAGCTTGGGGGTACAAGTTGGAGCTTTCTTT

clone_size: -
d_call: -
j_call: TRBJ2-5
v_call: TRBV29-1
cdr3_aa: CSVEEPGQESQYF
cdr3_nt: TGCAGCGTTGAGGAGCCAGGGCAAGAGTCCCAGTACTTC

clone_size: many
d_call: -
j_call: TRBJ2-2
v_call: TRBV12-5
cdr3_aa: CASVRLDGSTGELFF
cdr3_nt: TGTGCTAGTGTCCGACTGGACGGCTCCACCGGGGAGCTGTTTTTT

clone_size: many
d_call: -
j_call: TRBJ1-5
v_call: TRBV12-3/TRBV12-4
cdr3_aa: CASSLTFPMGEPQHF
cdr3_nt: TGTGCCAGCAGTTTAACCTTCCCGATGGGGGAGCCCCAGCATTTT

clone_size: -
d_call: TRBD1
j_call: TRBJ1-6
v_call: TRBV5-8
cdr3_aa: CASSPGQQTSPLHF
cdr3_nt: TGTGCCAGCAGCCCGGGACAGCAGACTTCACCCCTCCACTTT

clone_size: few
d_call: -
j_call: TRBJ2-1
v_call: TRBV29-1
cdr3_aa: CSVEDPDRRSYNEQFF
cdr3_nt: TGCAGCGTTGAAGACCCGGACCGTCGCTCCTACAATGAGCAGTTCTTC

clone_size: -
d_call: -
j_call: TRBJ2-6
v_call: TRBV9
cdr3_aa: CASSVGGPGANVLTF
cdr3_nt: TGTGCCAGCAGCGTTGGGGGGCCTGGGGCCAACGTCCTGACTTTC

clone_size: many
d_call: -
j_call: TRBJ2-7
v_call: TRBV29-1
cdr3_aa: CSAGFTYEQYF
cdr3_nt: TGCAGCGCCGGGTTCACCTACGAGCAGTACTTC

clone_size: many
d_call: -
j_call: TRBJ1-2
v_call: TRBV20-1
cdr3_aa: CSASRGLYGYTF
cdr3_nt: TGCAGTGCTAGCCGGGGTCTCTATGGCTACACCTTC

clone_size: -
d_call: -
j_call: TRBJ2-2
v_call: TRBV2
cdr3_aa: CASNPSGELFF
cdr3_nt: TGTGCCAGCAATCCCTCCGGGGAGCTGTTTTTT

clone_size: once
d_call: -
j_call: TRBJ2-2
v_call: TRBV20-1
cdr3_aa: CSASTGAHDSGELFF
cdr3_nt: TGCAGTGCTAGCACCGGGGCGCACGATTCCGGGGAGCTGTTTTTT

clone_size: -
d_call: TRBD1
j_call: TRBJ1-2
v_call: TRBV7-6
cdr3_aa: CASLLGVQGGRGYTF
cdr3_nt: TGTGCCAGCCTATTAGGTGTTCAGGGGGGTAGGGGCTACACCTTC

clone_size: once
d_call: TRBD1
j_call: TRBJ1-5
v_call: TRBV6-5
cdr3_aa: CASSSTGGPETQHF
cdr3_nt: TGTGCCAGCAGTAGCACAGGGGGCCCAGAGACCCAGCATTTT

clone_size: -
d_call: -
j_call: TRBJ1-5
v_call: TRBV7-2
cdr3_aa: CASSLSPGPSIF
cdr3_nt: TGTGCCAGCAGCTTATCTCCCGGACCCAGCATTTTT

clone_size: many
d_call: TRBD1
j_call: TRBJ2-7
v_call: TRBV5-5
cdr3_aa: CASSLGTATYEQYF
cdr3_nt: TGTGCCAGCAGCCTAGGGACAGCTACCTACGAGCAGTACTTC

clone_size: many
d_call: TRBD2
j_call: TRBJ2-2
v_call: TRBV29-1
cdr3_aa: CSVARLADHWDTGELFF
cdr3_nt: TGCAGCGTCGCAAGGCTAGCGGATCACTGGGACACCGGGGAGCTGTTTTTT

clone_size: many
d_call: -
j_call: TRBJ1-1
v_call: TRBV2
cdr3_aa: CASTLNTEAFF
cdr3_nt: TGTGCCAGCACCCTGAACACTGAAGCTTTCTTT

clone_size: many
d_call: -
j_call: TRBJ1-2
v_call: TRBV27
cdr3_aa: CASSLKANYGYTF
cdr3_nt: TGTGCCAGCAGTTTGAAGGCTAACTATGGCTACACCTTC

clone_size: many
d_call: -
j_call: TRBJ1-5
v_call: TRBV19
cdr3_aa: CASSILGEGNQPQHF
cdr3_nt: TGTGCCAGTAGTATATTAGGTGAGGGCAATCAGCCCCAGCATTTT